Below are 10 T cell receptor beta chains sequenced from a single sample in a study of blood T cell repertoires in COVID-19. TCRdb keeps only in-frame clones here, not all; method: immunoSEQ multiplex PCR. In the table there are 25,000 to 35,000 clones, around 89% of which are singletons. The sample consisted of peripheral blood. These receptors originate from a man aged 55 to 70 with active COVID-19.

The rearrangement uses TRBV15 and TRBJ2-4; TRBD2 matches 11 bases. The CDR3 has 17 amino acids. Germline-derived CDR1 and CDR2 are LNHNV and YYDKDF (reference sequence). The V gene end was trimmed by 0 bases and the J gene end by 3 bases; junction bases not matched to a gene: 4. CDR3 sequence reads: CATSREVAGGRKNIQYF. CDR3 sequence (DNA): TGTGCCACCAGCAGAGAAGTAGCGGGGGGGCGCAAAAACATTCAGTACTTC.

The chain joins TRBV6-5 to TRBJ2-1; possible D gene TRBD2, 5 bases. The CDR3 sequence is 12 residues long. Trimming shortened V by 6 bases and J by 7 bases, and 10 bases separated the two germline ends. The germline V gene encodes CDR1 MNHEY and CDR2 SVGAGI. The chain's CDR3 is CASRNEGNEQFF. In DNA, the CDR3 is TGTGCCAGCAGAAATGAGGGTAATGAGCAGTTCTTC.

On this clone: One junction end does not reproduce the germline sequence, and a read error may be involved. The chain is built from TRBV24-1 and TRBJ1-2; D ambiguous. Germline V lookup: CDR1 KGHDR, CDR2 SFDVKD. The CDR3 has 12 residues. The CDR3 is CATSDSNSRPLF. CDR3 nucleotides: TGTGCCACCAGTGATTCCAACAGCCGGCCCCTCTTC.

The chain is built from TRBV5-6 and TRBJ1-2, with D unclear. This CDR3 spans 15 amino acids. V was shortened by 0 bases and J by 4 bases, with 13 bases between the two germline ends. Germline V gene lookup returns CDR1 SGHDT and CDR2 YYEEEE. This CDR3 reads CASSLVAGSAYGYTF. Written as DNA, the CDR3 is TGTGCCAGCAGCTTGGTCGCGGGAAGTGCCTATGGCTACACCTTC.

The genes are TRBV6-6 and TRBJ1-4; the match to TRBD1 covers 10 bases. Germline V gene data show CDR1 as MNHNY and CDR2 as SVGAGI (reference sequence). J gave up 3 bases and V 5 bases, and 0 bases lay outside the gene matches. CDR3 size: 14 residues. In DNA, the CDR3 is TGTGCCAGCAGTGGACAGGGGGCTAATGAAAAACTGTTTTTT. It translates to CASSGQGANEKLFF.

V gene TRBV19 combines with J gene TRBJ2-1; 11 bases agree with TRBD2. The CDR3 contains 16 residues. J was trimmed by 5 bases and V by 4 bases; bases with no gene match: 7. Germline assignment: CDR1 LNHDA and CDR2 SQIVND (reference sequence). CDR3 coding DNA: TGTGCCAGTAGTACATTGGGTAGCGGGGGGGACAATGAGCAGTTCTTC. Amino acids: CASSTLGSGGDNEQFF.

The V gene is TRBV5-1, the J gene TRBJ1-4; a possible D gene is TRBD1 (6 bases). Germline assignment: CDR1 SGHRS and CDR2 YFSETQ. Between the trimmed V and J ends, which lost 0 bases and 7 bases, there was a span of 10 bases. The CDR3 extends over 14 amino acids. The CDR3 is CASSLGGQGEKLFF. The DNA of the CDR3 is TGCGCCAGCAGCTTGGGGGGACAAGGTGAAAAACTGTTTTTT.

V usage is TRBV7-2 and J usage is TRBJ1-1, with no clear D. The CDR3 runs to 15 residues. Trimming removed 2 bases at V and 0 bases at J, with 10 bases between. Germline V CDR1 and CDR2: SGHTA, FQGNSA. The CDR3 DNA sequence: TGTGCCAGCAGCTTATGGCAGGTCATGAACACTGAAGCTTTCTTT. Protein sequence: CASSLWQVMNTEAFF. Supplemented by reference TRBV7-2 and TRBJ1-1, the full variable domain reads GAGVSQSPSNKVTEKGKDVELRCDPISGHTALYWYRQSLGQGLEFLIYFQGNSAPDKSGLPSDRFSAERTGGSVSTLTIQRTQQEDSAVYLCASSLWQVMNTEAFFGQGTRLTVV.

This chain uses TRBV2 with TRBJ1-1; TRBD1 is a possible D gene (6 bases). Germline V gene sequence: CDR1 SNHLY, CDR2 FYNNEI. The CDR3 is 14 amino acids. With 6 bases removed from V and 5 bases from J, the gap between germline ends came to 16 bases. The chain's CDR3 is CASSQQRGLTEAFF. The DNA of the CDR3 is TGTGCCAGCAGCCAACAGAGGGGGTTGACTGAAGCTTTCTTT.

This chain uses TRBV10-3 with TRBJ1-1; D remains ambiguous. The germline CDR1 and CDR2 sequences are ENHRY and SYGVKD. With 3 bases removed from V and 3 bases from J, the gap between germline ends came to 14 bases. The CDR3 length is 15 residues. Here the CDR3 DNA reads TGTGCCATCAGTGACCCCCTCCTAAGCTACACTGAAGCTTTCTTT. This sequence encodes CAISDPLLSYTEAFF.